The following is a T cell receptor (beta chain) sequence with its context. Antigen unknown. Via MiXCR, TCRdb re-called the 5' RACE reads, giving one row per CDR3 protein. The sample consists of about 550,000 distinct CDR3 sequences, under 25% of them appearing once. This record belongs to a study of T cells after yellow fever vaccination. Whole-study context: The fractions with low cell numbers were processed using SMART-Seq v4 Ultra Low Input.

Overall study findings and caveats: On re-exposure, the response was weaker but peaked faster, at day 5 versus 15.

The germline V and J ends were trimmed by 1 base and 6 bases, with 20 bases remaining between them. CDR1 is SGHTA and CDR2 is FQGNSA in the germline V gene. The CDR3 length is 17 residues. The chain employs TRBV7-2 and TRBJ2-3, with D possibly being TRBD1 or TRBD2 (5 bases each). Here the sequenced sample was PBMCs, taken 15 days after the yellow fever booster vaccination. This TCR derives from a man younger than 40 who received the YFV17D yellow fever vaccine. The DNA for the CDR3 is TGTGCCAGCAGCTTAGTGCTTCCGGGACGTGGGAAGGATACGCAGTATTTT. Amino acids: CASSLVLPGRGKDTQYF. The full variable domain, its missing parts supplied by reference TRBV7-2 and TRBJ2-3, is GAGVSQSPSNKVTEKGKDVELRCDPISGHTALYWYRQSLGQGLEFLIYFQGNSAPDKSGLPSDRFSAERTGGSVSTLTIQRTQQEDSAVYLCASSLVLPGRGKDTQYFGPGTRLTVL.